This TCR beta chain was found in a study of T cell changes during pregnancy in multiple sclerosis. Profiling relied on immunoSEQ multiplex PCR, and the TCRdb table lists in-frame clones only, not all of them. Of fewer than 70,000 clones detected, about 92% appear once; the ten largest clones hold around 2.8%. Germline CDR1 and CDR2: MGHRA and YSYEKL. The CDR3 contains 14 residues. V was trimmed by 4 bases and J by 3 bases, leaving 12 bases between them. This TCR came from a female donor in good health, enrolled as a control in a pregnancy study. The sample consisted of peripheral blood, taken in the second trimester of pregnancy. The V gene is TRBV4-1, the J gene TRBJ1-2; D remains ambiguous. CDR3 amino acids: CASSPTFRDYGYTF. CDR3 DNA: TGCGCCAGCAGCCCCACCTTTAGAGACTATGGCTACACCTTC.